These T cell receptor beta chains were read from a single sample in a study of blood T cells in healthy people across ages. TCRdb ran MiXCR on the 5' RACE reads and lists one entry per CDR3 protein. The table includes about 1,400,000 distinct CDR3 sequences, around 59% detected once. The specimen was blood. Receptors originate from a man aged 18 to 29 in good health. The CDR3 runs from the conserved cysteine through the conserved F or W. A D gene is named only where the DNA matches it firmly. Expanded clones are given a class, and other clones once, few, many or no size at all.

v_call	j_call	clone_size	d_call	cdr3_aa	cdr3_nt
TRBV6-5	TRBJ2-1	-	TRBD2	CASSYMTSGVREQFF	TGTGCCAGCAGTTACATGACTAGCGGGGTTCGTGAGCAGTTCTTC
TRBV20-1	TRBJ2-5	-	-	CSAADSTSRETQYF	TGCAGTGCCGCCGACTCGACCTCCCGAGAGACCCAGTACTTC
TRBV7-2	TRBJ1-1	few	-	CASSLVTGPFSEAFF	TGTGCCAGCAGCTTAGTTACAGGCCCCTTCTCTGAAGCTTTCTTT
TRBV30	TRBJ2-7	-	TRBD2	CALSGATYEQYF	TGTGCCCTCAGCGGGGCTACCTACGAGCAGTACTTC
TRBV11-2	TRBJ2-1	-	-	CASSPRFMDGNNEQFF	TGTGCCAGCAGCCCAAGATTTATGGACGGGAACAATGAGCAGTTCTTC
TRBV12-3/TRBV12-4	TRBJ2-1	few	TRBD2	CASSWTSGGNDEQFF	TGTGCCAGCAGTTGGACTAGCGGGGGGAACGATGAGCAGTTCTTC
TRBV6-2/TRBV6-3	TRBJ2-7	-	-	CASRELGLTVYEQYF	TGTGCCAGCAGAGAGCTTGGACTCACGGTCTACGAGCAGTACTTC
TRBV6-2/TRBV6-3	TRBJ2-7	-	-	CASSYGPTGYEQYF	TGTGCCAGCAGTTACGGGCCAACAGGCTACGAGCAGTACTTC
TRBV7-2	TRBJ1-1	-	TRBD1	CASSISGTGGTEAFF	TGTGCCAGCAGCATCAGCGGGACAGGGGGCACTGAAGCTTTCTTT
TRBV6-1	TRBJ2-7	few	-	CASRPTGPSYEQYF	TGTGCCAGCAGACCGACAGGTCCCTCCTACGAGCAGTACTTC
TRBV10-3	TRBJ2-1	few	TRBD2	CAISGTSGSHEQFF	TGTGCCATCAGCGGGACTAGCGGGAGCCATGAGCAGTTCTTC
TRBV30	TRBJ1-6	-	TRBD1	CAWSDRESSPLHF	TGTGCCTGGAGCGACAGGGAGAGCTCACCCCTCCACTTT
TRBV4-3	TRBJ2-2	-	-	CASSQDGARLSGELFF	TGCGCCAGCAGCCAAGATGGGGCCCGGTTGTCGGGGGAGCTGTTTTTT
TRBV5-1	TRBJ2-3	-	TRBD2	CASREDPGGNTDTQYF	TGCGCCAGCAGGGAGGACCCGGGAGGGAACACAGATACGCAGTATTTT
TRBV12-3/TRBV12-4	TRBJ1-2	-	-	CASKKGGSSYGYTF	TGTGCCAGCAAAAAGGGGGGGAGCAGCTATGGCTACACCTTC
TRBV2	TRBJ1-2	-	-	CASSVGQGKGGYTF	TGTGCCAGCAGTGTCGGGCAGGGTAAGGGTGGCTACACCTTC